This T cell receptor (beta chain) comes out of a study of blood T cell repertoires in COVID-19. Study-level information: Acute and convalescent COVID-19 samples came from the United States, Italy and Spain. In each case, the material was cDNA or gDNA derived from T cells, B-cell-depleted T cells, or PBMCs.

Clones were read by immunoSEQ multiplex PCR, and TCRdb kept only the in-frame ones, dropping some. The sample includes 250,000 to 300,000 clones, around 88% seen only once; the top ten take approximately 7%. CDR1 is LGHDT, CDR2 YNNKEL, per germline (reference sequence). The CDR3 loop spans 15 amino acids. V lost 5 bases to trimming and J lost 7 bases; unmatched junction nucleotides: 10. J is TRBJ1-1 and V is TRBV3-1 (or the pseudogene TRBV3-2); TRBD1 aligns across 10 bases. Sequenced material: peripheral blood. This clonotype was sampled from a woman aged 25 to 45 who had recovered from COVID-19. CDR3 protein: CASSSTTGGVDEAFF. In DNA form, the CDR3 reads TGTGCCAGCAGCTCTACGACAGGGGGCGTCGATGAAGCTTTCTTT.